This T cell receptor beta chain originates from a study of beta chain features in type 1 diabetes. Across the study: Patient and healthy donor groups were alike in age, gender and cell yields.

The entirety of the isolated RNA underwent reverse transcription, so expressed TCRB transcripts were sequenced. TCRdb keeps only in-frame clones here, not all; method: immunoSEQ multiplex PCR. The table lists around 25,000 clones, 69% of them singletons, with 3.5% to 4.5% in the top ten. J lost 0 bases, V lost 3 bases, and 11 bases had no gene match. The germline gives CDR1 MNHEY, CDR2 SMNVEV (reference sequence). This CDR3 has 17 residues. To note about this clone: Antigen specificity is unknown.

Study conclusions and caveats: Researchers report that Type 1 diabetes patients had moderately but significantly shorter TCRB CDR3s across all four CD4+ subsets. Fewer insertions but more deletions were seen at VDJ junctions in type 1 diabetes patients. Although PCR might favor shorter templates, it would do so equally in patients and controls.

Based on CD45RO/CCR7/CD25/CD127/CD95/CD27, CD4+ regulatory, stem cell-like memory, naive and central memory cells were sorted. The chain is built from TRBV27 and TRBJ2-7; 7 bases agree with TRBD1. Sequencing was done on a sample of Tregs from blood. The sequence was obtained from a man younger than 30 with type 1 diabetes. The CDR3 region is CASSLSSTGALSYEQYF. The CDR3 DNA follows: TGTGCCAGCAGTTTGAGTTCTACAGGGGCTCTCTCCTACGAGCAGTACTTC.